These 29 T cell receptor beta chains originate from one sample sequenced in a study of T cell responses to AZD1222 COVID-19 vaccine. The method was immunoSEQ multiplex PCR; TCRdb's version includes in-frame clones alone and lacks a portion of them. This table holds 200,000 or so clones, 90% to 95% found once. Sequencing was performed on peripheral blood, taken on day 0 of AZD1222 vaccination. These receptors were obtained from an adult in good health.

The CDR3 reads CASSPPTTYEQYF. The CDR3 DNA reads as TGTGCCAGCAGCCCCCCTACAACCTACGAGCAGTACTTC. The rearrangement joins TRBV7-2 to TRBJ2-7; no definite D call. The CDR3 is 13 residues long. The V and J ends lost 5 bases and 2 bases respectively, with 10 bases between them. Germline lookup yields CDR1 SGHTA and CDR2 FQGNSA.

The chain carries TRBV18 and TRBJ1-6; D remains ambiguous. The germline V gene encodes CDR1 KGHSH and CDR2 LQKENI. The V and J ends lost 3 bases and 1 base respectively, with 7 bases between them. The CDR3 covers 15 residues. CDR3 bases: TGTGCCAGCTCACCGCTTGAATCCTATAATTCACCCCTCCACTTT. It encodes CASSPLESYNSPLHF.

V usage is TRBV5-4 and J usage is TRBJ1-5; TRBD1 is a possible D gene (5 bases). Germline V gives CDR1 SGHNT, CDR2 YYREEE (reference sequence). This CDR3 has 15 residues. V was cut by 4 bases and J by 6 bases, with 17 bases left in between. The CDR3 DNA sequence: TGTGCCAGCAGCATGGACGGAGGGGAGGGTCAGCCCCAGCATTTT. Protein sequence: CASSMDGGEGQPQHF. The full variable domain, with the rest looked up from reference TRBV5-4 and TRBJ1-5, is ETGVTQSPTHLIKTRGQQVTLRCSSQSGHNTVSWYQQALGQGPQFIFQYYREEENGRGNFPPRFSGLQFPNYSSELNVNALELDDSALYLCASSMDGGEGQPQHFGDGTRLSIL.

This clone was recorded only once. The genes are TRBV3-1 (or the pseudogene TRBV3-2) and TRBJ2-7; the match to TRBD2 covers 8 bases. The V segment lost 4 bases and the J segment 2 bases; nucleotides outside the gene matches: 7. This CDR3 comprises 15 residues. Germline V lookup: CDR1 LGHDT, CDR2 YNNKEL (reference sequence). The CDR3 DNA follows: TGTGCCAGCAGCCCAAATCCGGGAGGGCCCTACGAGCAGTACTTC. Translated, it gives CASSPNPGGPYEQYF.

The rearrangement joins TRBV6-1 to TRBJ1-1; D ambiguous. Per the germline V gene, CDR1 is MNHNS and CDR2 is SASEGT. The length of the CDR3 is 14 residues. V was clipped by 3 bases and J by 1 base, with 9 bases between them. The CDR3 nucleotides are TGTGCCAGCAGTGAGATACCGGGGAACACTGAAGCTTTCTTT. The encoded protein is CASSEIPGNTEAFF.

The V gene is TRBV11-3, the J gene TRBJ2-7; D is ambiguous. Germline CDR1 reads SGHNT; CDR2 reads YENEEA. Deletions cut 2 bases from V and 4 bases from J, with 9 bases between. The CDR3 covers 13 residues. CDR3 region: CASSLRSSYEQYF. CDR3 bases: TGTGCCAGCAGCTTACGGTCCTCGTACGAGCAGTACTTC.

The CDR3 spells CASSVGQVNQPQHF. The CDR3 DNA reads TGTGCCAGCAGCGTGGGACAGGTCAATCAGCCCCAGCATTTT. This chain links TRBV9 with TRBJ1-5, with TRBD1 matching over 8 bases. After removal of 2 bases from V and 3 bases from J, the junction contained 1 base not matched to a gene. The CDR3 length is 14 residues. The V gene's germline CDR1 is SGDLS and CDR2 YYNGEE. Complete variable domain (other parts from reference TRBV9 and TRBJ1-5): DSGVTQTPKHLITATGQRVTLRCSPRSGDLSVYWYQQSLDQGLQFLIQYYNGEERAKGNILERFSAQQFPDLHSELNLSSLELGDSALYFCASSVGQVNQPQHFGDGTRLSIL.

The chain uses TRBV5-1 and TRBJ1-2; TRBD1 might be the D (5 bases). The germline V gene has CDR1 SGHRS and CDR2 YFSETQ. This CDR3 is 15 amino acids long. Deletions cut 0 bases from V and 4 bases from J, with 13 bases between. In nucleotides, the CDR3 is TGCGCCAGCAGCTTGGGGTGGAGGGACGGCTATGGCTACACCTTC. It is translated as CASSLGWRDGYGYTF.

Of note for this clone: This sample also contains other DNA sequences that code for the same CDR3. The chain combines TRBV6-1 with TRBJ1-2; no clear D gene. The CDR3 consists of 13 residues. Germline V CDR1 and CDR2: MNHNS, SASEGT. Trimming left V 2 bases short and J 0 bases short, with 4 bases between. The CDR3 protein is CASSERPNYGYTF. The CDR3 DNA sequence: TGTGCCAGCAGTGAACGGCCTAACTATGGCTACACCTTC.

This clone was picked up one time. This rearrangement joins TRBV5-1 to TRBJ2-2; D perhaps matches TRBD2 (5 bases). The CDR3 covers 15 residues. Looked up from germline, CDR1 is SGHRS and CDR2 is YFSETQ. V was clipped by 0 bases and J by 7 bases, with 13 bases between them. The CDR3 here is CASSLEGLGNGELFF. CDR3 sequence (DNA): TGCGCCAGCAGCTTGGAGGGCCTCGGGAACGGGGAGCTGTTTTTT. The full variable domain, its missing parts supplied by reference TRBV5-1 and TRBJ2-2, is KAGVTQTPRYLIKTRGQQVTLSCSPISGHRSVSWYQQTPGQGLQFLFEYFSETQRNKGNFPGRFSGRQFSNSRSEMNVSTLELGDSALYLCASSLEGLGNGELFFGEGSRLTVL.

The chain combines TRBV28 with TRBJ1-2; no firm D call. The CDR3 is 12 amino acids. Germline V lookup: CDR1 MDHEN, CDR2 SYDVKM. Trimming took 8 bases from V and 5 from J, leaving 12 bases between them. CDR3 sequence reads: CASFFRAYGYTF. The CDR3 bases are TGTGCCAGCTTCTTCCGGGCGTATGGCTACACCTTC.

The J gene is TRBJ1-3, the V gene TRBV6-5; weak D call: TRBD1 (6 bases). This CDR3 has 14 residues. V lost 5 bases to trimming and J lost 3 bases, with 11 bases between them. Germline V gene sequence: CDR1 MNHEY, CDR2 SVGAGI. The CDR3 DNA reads TGTGCCAGCAGTATCGGGACACTTGGAAACACCATATATTTT. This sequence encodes CASSIGTLGNTIYF.

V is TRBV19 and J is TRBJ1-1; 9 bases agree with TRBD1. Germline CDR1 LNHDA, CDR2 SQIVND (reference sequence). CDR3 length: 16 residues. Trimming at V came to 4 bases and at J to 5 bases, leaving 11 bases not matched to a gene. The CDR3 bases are TGTGCCAGTAGTAGTTCGGGTGACAGGGGGAGAACTGAAGCTTTCTTT. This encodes CASSSSGDRGRTEAFF. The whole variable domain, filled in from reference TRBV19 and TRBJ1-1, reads DGGITQSPKYLFRKEGQNVTLSCEQNLNHDAMYWYRQDPGQGLRLIYYSQIVNDFQKGDIAEGYSVSREKKESFPLTVTSAQKNPTAFYLCASSSSGDRGRTEAFFGQGTRLTVV.

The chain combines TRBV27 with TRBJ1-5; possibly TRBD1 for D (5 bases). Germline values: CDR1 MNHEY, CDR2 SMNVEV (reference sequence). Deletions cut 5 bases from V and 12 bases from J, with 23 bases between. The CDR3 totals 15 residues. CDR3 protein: CASSPGTTLYDGQHF. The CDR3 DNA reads TGTGCCAGCAGTCCGGGGACTACCCTATACGATGGCCAGCATTTT.

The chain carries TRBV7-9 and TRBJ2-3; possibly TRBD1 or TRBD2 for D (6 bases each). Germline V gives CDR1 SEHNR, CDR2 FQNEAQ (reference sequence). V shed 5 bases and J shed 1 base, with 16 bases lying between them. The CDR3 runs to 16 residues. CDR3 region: CASSPPSGAGTDTQYF. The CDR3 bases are TGTGCCAGCAGCCCCCCCTCGGGGGCCGGCACAGATACGCAGTATTTT.

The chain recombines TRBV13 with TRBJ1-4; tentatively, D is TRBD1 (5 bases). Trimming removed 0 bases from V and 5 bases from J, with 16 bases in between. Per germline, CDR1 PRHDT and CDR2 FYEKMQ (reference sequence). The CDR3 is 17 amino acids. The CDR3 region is CASSLGGLQVGNEKLFF. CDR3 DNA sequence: TGTGCCAGCAGCTTAGGGGGACTTCAGGTTGGCAATGAAAAACTGTTTTTT. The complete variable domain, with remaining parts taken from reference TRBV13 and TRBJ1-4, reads AAGVIQSPRHLIKEKRETATLKCYPIPRHDTVYWYQQGPGQDPQFLISFYEKMQSDKGSIPDRFSAQQFSDYHSELNMSSLELGDSALYFCASSLGGLQVGNEKLFFGSGTQLSVL.

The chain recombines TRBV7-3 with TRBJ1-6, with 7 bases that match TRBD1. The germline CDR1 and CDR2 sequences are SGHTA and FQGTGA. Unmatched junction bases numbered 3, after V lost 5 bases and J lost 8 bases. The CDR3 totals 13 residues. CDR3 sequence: CASSPTGDSPLHF. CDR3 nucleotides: TGTGCCAGCAGCCCAACAGGGGATTCACCCCTCCACTTT.

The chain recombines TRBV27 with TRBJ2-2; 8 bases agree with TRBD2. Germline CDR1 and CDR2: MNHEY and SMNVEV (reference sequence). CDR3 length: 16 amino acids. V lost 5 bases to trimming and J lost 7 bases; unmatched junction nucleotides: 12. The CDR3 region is CASSGWASGSVGELFF. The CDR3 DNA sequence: TGTGCCAGCAGTGGCTGGGCTAGCGGGTCTGTCGGGGAGCTGTTTTTT.

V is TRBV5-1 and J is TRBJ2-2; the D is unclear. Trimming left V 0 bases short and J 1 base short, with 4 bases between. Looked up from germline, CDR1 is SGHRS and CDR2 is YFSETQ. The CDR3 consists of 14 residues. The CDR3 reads CASSLVLNTGELFF. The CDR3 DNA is TGCGCCAGCAGCTTGGTCTTGAACACCGGGGAGCTGTTTTTT.

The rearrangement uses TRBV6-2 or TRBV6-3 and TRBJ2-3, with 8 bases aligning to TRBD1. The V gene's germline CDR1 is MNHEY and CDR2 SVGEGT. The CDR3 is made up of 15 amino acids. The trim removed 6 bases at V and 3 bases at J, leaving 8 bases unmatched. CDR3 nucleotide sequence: TGTGCCAGCAGCCCTACAGGGGGTATGACAGATACGCAGTATTTT. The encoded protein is CASSPTGGMTDTQYF.

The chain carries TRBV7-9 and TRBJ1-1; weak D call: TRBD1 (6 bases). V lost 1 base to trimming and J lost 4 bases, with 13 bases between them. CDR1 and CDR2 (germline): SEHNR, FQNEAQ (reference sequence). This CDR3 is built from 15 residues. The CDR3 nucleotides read TGTGCCAGCAGCTTAGAAACAGGGTGGGCCACTGAAGCTTTCTTT. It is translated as CASSLETGWATEAFF.

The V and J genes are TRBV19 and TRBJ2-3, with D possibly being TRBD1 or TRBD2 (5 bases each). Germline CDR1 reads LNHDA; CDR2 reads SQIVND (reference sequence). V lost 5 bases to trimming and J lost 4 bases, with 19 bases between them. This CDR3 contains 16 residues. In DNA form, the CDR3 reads TGTGCCAGTAGTCCCTGGACTGTTCAGGGCGCAGATACGCAGTATTTT. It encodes CASSPWTVQGADTQYF.

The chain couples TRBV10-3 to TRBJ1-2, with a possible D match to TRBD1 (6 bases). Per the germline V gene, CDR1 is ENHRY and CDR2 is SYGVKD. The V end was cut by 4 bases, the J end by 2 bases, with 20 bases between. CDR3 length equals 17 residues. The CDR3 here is CAISAPPGANRNYGYTF. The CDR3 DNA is TGTGCCATCAGTGCCCCGCCGGGGGCTAACAGAAACTATGGCTACACCTTC.

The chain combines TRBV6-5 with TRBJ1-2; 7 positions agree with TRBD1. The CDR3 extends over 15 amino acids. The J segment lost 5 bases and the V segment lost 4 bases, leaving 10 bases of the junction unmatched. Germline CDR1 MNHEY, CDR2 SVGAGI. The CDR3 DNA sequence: TGTGCCAGCAGTTCGGTTATGACAGGGCGGTATGGCTACACCTTC. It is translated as CASSSVMTGRYGYTF.

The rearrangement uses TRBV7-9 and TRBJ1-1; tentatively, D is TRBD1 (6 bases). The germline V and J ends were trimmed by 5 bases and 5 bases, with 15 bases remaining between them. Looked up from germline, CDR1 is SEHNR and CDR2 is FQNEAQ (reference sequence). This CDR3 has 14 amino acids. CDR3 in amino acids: CASSRDTGFTEAFF. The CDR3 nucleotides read TGTGCCAGCAGCCGAGACACAGGGTTTACTGAAGCTTTCTTT.

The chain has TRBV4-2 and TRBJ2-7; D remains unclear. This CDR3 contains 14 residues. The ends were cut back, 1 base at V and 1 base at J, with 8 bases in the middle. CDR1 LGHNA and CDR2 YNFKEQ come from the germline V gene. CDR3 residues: CASSQGVGSYEQYF. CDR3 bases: TGTGCCAGCAGCCAAGGAGTTGGATCCTACGAGCAGTACTTC.

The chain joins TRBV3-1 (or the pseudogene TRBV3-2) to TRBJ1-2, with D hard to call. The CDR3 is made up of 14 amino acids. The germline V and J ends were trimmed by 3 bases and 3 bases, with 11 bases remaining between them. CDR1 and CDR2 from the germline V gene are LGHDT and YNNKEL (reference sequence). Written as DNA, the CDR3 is TGTGCCAGCAGCCAGGCAGGAACGGACTATGGCTACACCTTC. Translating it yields CASSQAGTDYGYTF.

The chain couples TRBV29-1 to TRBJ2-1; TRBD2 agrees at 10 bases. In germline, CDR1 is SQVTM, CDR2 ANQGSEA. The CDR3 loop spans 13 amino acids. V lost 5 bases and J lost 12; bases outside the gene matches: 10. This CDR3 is CSVSSTSGEMQFF. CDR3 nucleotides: TGCAGCGTTTCATCCACTAGCGGGGAAATGCAGTTCTTC.

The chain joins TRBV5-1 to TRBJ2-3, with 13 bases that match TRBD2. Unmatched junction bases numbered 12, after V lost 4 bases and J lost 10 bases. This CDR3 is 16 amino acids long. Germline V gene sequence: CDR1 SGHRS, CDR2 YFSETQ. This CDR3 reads CASSGRTSGSVPAQYF. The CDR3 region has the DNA TGCGCCAGCAGCGGACGGACTAGCGGGAGTGTCCCGGCGCAGTATTTT.